Listed here is a single TCR beta chain. The V end lost 6 bases, the J end lost 8 bases, and 20 bases lay between the germline ends. The CDR3 loop spans 15 amino acids. In germline, CDR1 is MNHEY, CDR2 SMNVEV (reference sequence). Generated by immunoSEQ multiplex PCR, the TCRdb table keeps only in-frame clones and is missing some. The sample carries over 75,000 clones, roughly 90% recorded once. This record comes from a study of T cell responses to AZD1222 COVID-19 vaccine. This sequence joins TRBV27 and TRBJ2-1, with TRBD1 as a possible D gene (6 bases). This receptor was obtained from an adult in good health. Material: peripheral blood, obtained on day 0 of AZD1222 vaccination. CDR3 coding DNA: TGTGCCAGCAGAGCCAGAGGGGGAACGAGCGATGAGCAGTTCTTC. It translates to CASRARGGTSDEQFF.